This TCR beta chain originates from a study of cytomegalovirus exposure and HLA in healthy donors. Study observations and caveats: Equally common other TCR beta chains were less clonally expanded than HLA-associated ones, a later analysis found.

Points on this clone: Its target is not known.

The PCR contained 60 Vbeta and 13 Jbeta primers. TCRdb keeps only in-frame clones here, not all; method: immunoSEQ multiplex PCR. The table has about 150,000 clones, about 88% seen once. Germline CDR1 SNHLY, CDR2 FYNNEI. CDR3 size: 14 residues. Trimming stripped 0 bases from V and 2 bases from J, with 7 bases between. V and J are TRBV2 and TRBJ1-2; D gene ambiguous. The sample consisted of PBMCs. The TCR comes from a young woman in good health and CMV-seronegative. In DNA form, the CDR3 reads TGTGCCAGCAGTGAAGCGCCGGGAAACTATGGCTACACCTTC. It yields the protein CASSEAPGNYGYTF.